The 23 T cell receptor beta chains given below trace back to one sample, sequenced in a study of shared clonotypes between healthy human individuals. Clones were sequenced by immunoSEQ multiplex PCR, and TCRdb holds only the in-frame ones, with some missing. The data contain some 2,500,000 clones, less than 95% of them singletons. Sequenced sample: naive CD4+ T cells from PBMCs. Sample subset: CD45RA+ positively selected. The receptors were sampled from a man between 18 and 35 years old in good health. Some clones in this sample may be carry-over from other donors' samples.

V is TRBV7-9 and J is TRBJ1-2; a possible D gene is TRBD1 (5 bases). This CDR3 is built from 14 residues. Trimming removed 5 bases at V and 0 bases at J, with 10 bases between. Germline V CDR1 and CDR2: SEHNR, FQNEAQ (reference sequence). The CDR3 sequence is CASSPTASNYGYTF. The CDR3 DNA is TGTGCCAGCAGCCCGACAGCCTCTAACTATGGCTACACCTTC.

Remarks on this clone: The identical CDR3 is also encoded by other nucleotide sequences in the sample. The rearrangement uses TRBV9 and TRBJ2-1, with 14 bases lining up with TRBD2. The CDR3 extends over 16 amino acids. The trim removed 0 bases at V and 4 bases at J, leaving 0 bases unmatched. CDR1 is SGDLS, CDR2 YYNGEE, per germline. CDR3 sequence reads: CASSVGLAGGYNEQFF. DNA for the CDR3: TGTGCCAGCAGCGTAGGACTAGCGGGAGGGTACAATGAGCAGTTCTTC.

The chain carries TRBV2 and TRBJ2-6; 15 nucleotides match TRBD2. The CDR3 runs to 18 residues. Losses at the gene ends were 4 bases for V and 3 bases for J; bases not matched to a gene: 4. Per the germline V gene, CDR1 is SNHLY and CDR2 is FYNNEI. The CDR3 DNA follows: TGTGCCAGCAGTGTCCCGGGACTAGCGGGAGGTGGGGCCAACGTCCTGACTTTC. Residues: CASSVPGLAGGGANVLTF. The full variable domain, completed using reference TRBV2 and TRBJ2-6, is EPEVTQTPSHQVTQMGQEVILRCVPISNHLYFYWYRQILGQKVEFLVSFYNNEISEKSEIFDDQFSVERPDGSNFTLKIRSTKLEDSAMYFCASSVPGLAGGGANVLTFGAGSRLTVL.

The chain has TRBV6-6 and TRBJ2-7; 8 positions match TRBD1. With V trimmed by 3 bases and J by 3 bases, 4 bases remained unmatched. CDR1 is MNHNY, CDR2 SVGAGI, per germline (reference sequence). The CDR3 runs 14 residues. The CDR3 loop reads CASSYRTGFYEQYF. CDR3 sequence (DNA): TGTGCCAGCAGTTATAGGACAGGGTTCTACGAGCAGTACTTC.

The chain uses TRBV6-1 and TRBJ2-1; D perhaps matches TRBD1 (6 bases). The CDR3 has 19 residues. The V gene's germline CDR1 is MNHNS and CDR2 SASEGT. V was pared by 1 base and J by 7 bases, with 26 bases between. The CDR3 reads CASSEVVITGWGERNEQFF. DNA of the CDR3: TGTGCCAGCAGTGAAGTCGTAATCACAGGGTGGGGAGAAAGGAATGAGCAGTTCTTC.

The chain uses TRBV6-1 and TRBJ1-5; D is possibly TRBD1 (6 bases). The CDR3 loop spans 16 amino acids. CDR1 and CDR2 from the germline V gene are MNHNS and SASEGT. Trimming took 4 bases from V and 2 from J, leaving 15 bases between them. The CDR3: CASSGKLTGGNQPQHF. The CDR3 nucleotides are TGTGCCAGCAGTGGAAAATTGACAGGCGGCAATCAGCCCCAGCATTTT.

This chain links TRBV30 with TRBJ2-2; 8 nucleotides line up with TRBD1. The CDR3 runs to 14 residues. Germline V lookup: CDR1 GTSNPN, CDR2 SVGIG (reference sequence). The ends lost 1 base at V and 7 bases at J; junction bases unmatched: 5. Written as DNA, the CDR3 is TGTGCCTGGAGTGCCAGGGGGCGCGGCGGGGAGCTGTTTTTT. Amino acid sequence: CAWSARGRGGELFF.

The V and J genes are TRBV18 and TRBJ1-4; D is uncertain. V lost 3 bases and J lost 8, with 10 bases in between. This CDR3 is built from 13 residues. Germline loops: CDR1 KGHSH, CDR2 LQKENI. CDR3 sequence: CASSPTREEKLFF. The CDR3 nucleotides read TGTGCCAGCTCACCGACACGAGAGGAAAAACTGTTTTTT. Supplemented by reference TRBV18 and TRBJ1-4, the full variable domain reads NAGVMQNPRHLVRRRGQEARLRCSPMKGHSHVYWYRQLPEEGLKFMVYLQKENIIDESGMPKERFSAEFPKEGPSILRIQQVVRGDSAAYFCASSPTREEKLFFGSGTQLSVL.

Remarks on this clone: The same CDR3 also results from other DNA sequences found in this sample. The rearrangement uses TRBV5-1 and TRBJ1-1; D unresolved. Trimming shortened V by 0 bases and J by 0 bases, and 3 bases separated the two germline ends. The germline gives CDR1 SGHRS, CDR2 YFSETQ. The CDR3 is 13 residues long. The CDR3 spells CASSLDMNTEAFF. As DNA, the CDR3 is TGCGCCAGCAGCTTGGATATGAACACTGAAGCTTTCTTT.

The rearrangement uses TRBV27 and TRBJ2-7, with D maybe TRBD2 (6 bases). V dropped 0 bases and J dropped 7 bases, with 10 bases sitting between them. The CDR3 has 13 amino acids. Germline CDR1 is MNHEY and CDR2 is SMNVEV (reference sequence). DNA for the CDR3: TGTGCCAGCAGTTTATCGGGGGGTATGGAGCAGTACTTC. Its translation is CASSLSGGMEQYF.

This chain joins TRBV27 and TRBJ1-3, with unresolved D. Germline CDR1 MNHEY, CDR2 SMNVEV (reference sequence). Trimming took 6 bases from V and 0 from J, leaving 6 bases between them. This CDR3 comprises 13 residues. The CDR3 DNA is TGTGCCAGCAGGATGGTCTCTGGAAACACCATATATTTT. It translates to CASRMVSGNTIYF.

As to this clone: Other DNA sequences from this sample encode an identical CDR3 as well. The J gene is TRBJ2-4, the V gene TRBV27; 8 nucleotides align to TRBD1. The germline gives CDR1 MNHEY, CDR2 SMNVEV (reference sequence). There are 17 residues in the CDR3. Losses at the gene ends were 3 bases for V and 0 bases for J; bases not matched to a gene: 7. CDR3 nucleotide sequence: TGTGCCAGCAGTTTTCGGACAGGGCCCCTAGCCAAAAACATTCAGTACTTC. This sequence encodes CASSFRTGPLAKNIQYF.

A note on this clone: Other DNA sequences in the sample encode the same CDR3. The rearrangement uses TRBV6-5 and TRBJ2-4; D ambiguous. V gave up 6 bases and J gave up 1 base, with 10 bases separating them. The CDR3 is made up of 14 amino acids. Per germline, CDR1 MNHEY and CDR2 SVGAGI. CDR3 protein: CASRSDGAKNIQYF. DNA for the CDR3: TGTGCCAGCAGGTCGGATGGGGCCAAAAACATTCAGTACTTC.

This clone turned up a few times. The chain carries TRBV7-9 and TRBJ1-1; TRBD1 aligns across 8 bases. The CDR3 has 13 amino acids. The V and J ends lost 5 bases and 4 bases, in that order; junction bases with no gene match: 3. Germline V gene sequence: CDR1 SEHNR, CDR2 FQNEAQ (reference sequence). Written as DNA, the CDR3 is TGTGCCAGCAGCCAACAGGGGGGCACTGAAGCTTTCTTT. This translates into CASSQQGGTEAFF.

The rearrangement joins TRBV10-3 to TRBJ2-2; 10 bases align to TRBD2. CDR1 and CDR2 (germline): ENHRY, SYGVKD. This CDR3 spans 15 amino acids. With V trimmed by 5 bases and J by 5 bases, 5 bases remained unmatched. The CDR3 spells CAISRKREGTGELFF. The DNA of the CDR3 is TGTGCCATCAGTAGAAAGCGGGAGGGTACCGGGGAGCTGTTTTTT.

CDR3 residues: CASSILAGYEQYF. CDR3 DNA sequence: TGTGCCAGCAGTATCCTAGCGGGCTACGAGCAGTACTTC. This chain links TRBV6-6 with TRBJ2-7, with TRBD2 identical over 8 bases. The CDR3 consists of 13 residues. With V trimmed by 5 bases and J by 3 bases, 3 bases remained unmatched. CDR1 and CDR2 (germline): MNHNY, SVGAGI (reference sequence).

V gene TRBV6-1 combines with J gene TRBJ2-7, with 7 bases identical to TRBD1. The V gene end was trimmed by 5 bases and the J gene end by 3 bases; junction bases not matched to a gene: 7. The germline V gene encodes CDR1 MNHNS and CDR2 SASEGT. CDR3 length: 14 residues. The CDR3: CASSPTGLLYEQYF. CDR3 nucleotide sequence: TGTGCCAGCAGTCCGACAGGGCTACTCTACGAGCAGTACTTC.

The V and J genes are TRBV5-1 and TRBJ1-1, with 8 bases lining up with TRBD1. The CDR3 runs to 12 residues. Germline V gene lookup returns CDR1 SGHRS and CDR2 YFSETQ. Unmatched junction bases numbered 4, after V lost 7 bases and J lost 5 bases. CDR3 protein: CASGTGGTEAFF. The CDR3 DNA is TGCGCCAGCGGGACAGGAGGGACTGAAGCTTTCTTT.

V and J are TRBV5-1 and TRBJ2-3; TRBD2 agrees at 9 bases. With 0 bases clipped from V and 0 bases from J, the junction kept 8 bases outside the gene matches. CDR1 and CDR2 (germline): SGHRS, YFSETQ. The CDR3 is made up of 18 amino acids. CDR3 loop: CASSLGLAGIPSTDTQYF. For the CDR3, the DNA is TGCGCCAGCAGCTTGGGGCTAGCGGGAATTCCTAGCACAGATACGCAGTATTTT.

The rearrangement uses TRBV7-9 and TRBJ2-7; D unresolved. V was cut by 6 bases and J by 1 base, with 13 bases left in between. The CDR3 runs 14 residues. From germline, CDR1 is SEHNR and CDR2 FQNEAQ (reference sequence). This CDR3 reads CASSTSTPSYEQYF. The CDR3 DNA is TGTGCCAGCAGTACATCGACACCTTCCTACGAGCAGTACTTC.

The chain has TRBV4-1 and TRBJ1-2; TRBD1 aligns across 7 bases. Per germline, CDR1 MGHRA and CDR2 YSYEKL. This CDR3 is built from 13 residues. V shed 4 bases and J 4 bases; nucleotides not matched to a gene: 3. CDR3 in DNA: TGCGCCAGCAGCCCGACAGGGAGCTATGGCTACACCTTC. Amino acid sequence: CASSPTGSYGYTF.

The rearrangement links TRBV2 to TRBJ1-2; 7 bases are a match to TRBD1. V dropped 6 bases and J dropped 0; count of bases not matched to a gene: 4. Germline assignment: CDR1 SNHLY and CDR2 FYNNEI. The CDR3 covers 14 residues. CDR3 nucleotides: TGTGCCAGCAGACCGGGACAGTCTAACTATGGCTACACCTTC. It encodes CASRPGQSNYGYTF.

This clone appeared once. This CDR3 reads CASSLTWASSGNTIYF. CDR3 bases: TGTGCCAGCAGCTTAACCTGGGCCAGCTCTGGAAACACCATATATTTT. This chain connects TRBV7-6 to TRBJ1-3, with D unclear. This CDR3 spans 16 amino acids. The germline V gene has CDR1 SGHVS and CDR2 FNYEAQ. V was pared by 2 bases and J by 0 bases, with 11 bases between.